Below, one T cell receptor beta chain is given with its context. This specimen belongs to a study of immune evolution from preneoplasia to lung adenocarcinoma. Across the study: HLA loss of heterozygosity: less than 9% AIS, roughly 15% MIA, around 35% ADC, none AAH.

The data were produced by immunoSEQ multiplex PCR, yet TCRdb's version contains in-frame clones alone and is incomplete. The table has around 16,000 clones, approximately 86% seen once. H&E slides confirmed each diagnosis, reviewed by two pathologists independently. Premalignant or tumor cells were enriched by macro-dissection after pathologic assessment. This clonotype originated in a person between 65 and 79 years old with invasive lung adenocarcinoma. Sequences were obtained from FFPE invasive lung adenocarcinoma tissue.

In nucleotides, the CDR3 is TGTGCCAGCAGTTTGTCCCGCTACGAGCAGTACTTC. Amino acid sequence: CASSLSRYEQYF. The V and J genes are TRBV28 and TRBJ2-7; D is unresolved. Germline CDR1 and CDR2: MDHEN and SYDVKM. V shed 3 bases and J shed 3 bases, with 6 bases lying between them. This CDR3 comprises 12 residues.